This is a list of T cell receptor beta chains from one sample in a study of Graves' ophthalmopathy and Graves' hyperthyroidism. TCRdb analysed the multiplex PCR reads with MiXCR anew, one entry per CDR3 protein. The sample has 300,000 to 400,000 distinct CDR3 sequences, 15% to 20% seen once; the top ten hold approximately 13%. The specimen sequenced was peripheral blood. These receptors were collected from an adult man with Graves' ophthalmopathy. The CDR3 runs from the conserved cysteine through the conserved F or W. The order of the fields is D gene, J gene, clone size, V gene, CDR3 DNA, CDR3 protein. A D gene is named only where the DNA matches it firmly. For some rows the clone size is stated as once, few or many, or as a class when expanded; others skip it.

D gene: NA
J gene: TRBJ2-6
clone size: many
V gene: TRBV11-1
CDR3 DNA: TGTGCCAGCAGCTTCGTATTCGGGAGTTTCTCTGGGGCCAACGTCCTGACTTTC
CDR3 protein: CASSFVFGSFSGANVLTF

D gene: NA
J gene: TRBJ2-2
clone size: many
V gene: TRBV27
CDR3 DNA: TGTGCCAGCAGTTTCGGGTCGAGGGCCGGGGAGCTGTTTTTT
CDR3 protein: CASSFGSRAGELFF

D gene: NA
J gene: TRBJ1-2
clone size: many
V gene: TRBV14
CDR3 DNA: TGTGCCAGCAGCCTGGGGGGCTCTGGCTATGGCTACACCTTC
CDR3 protein: CASSLGGSGYGYTF

D gene: TRBD1
J gene: TRBJ1-2
clone size: many
V gene: TRBV30
CDR3 DNA: TGTGCCTGGAGTGTACCGGGACAGAACTATGGCTACACCTTC
CDR3 protein: CAWSVPGQNYGYTF

D gene: TRBD1
J gene: TRBJ2-7
clone size: many
V gene: TRBV20-1
CDR3 DNA: TGCAGTGCTACGGGAGGGACAGGGGCCGACGAGCAGTACTTC
CDR3 protein: CSATGGTGADEQYF

D gene: TRBD1
J gene: TRBJ1-2
clone size: many
V gene: TRBV5-1
CDR3 DNA: TGCGCCAGCAGCCCAATGGGACAGGGAGCTAACTATGGCTACACCTTC
CDR3 protein: CASSPMGQGANYGYTF

D gene: NA
J gene: TRBJ2-5
clone size: NA
V gene: TRBV20-1
CDR3 DNA: TGCAGTGCTCCGGACTATTTCCAAGAGACCCAGTACTTC
CDR3 protein: CSAPDYFQETQYF

D gene: NA
J gene: TRBJ1-1
clone size: many
V gene: TRBV24-1
CDR3 DNA: TGTGCCACCAGTGATTTGTCGCAGACCCCCCACACTGAAGCTTTCTTT
CDR3 protein: CATSDLSQTPHTEAFF

D gene: TRBD1
J gene: TRBJ2-2
clone size: many
V gene: TRBV12-3/TRBV12-4
CDR3 DNA: TGTGCCAGCAGTTTTGGGCCAAGGACAGGGAGCGGCGGGGAGCTGTTTTTT
CDR3 protein: CASSFGPRTGSGGELFF

D gene: TRBD2
J gene: TRBJ2-7
clone size: NA
V gene: TRBV29-1
CDR3 DNA: TGCAGCGTTGGGACTAGCGGGGACTCCTACGAGCAGTACTTC
CDR3 protein: CSVGTSGDSYEQYF

D gene: NA
J gene: TRBJ1-2
clone size: many
V gene: TRBV5-1
CDR3 DNA: TGCGCCAGCAGACTCGGAGATTACCCCTATGGCTACACCTTC
CDR3 protein: CASRLGDYPYGYTF

D gene: TRBD1
J gene: TRBJ2-4
clone size: NA
V gene: TRBV30
CDR3 DNA: TGTGCCTGGAGTGTAGGGGACAGAAAAAACATTCAGTACTTC
CDR3 protein: CAWSVGDRKNIQYF

D gene: NA
J gene: TRBJ2-5
clone size: many
V gene: TRBV27
CDR3 DNA: TGTGCCAGCAGTTTAGATTCGAGGGCAGGGTTGAAGACCCAGTACTTC
CDR3 protein: CASSLDSRAGLKTQYF

D gene: NA
J gene: TRBJ2-7
clone size: many
V gene: TRBV29-1
CDR3 DNA: TGCAGCGTTGGAGTAGGGCTTTCCTACGAGCAGTACTTC
CDR3 protein: CSVGVGLSYEQYF

D gene: NA
J gene: TRBJ1-2
clone size: many
V gene: TRBV6-2/TRBV6-3
CDR3 DNA: TGTGCCAGCAGACTGCAGGGAATGATCCATGGCTACACCTTC
CDR3 protein: CASRLQGMIHGYTF

D gene: NA
J gene: TRBJ2-5
clone size: NA
V gene: TRBV6-2/TRBV6-3
CDR3 DNA: TGTGCCAGCAGTTACTCCAGAGTGGTGGAGACCCAGTACTTC
CDR3 protein: CASSYSRVVETQYF

D gene: NA
J gene: TRBJ1-5
clone size: many
V gene: TRBV28
CDR3 DNA: TGTGCCAGCAGACCAAACGGTGTTCAGCCCCAGCATTTT
CDR3 protein: CASRPNGVQPQHF

D gene: NA
J gene: TRBJ2-7
clone size: many
V gene: TRBV2
CDR3 DNA: TGTGCCAGCAGTGAAGCGCACCGGGCCTACTCCTACGAGCAGTACTTC
CDR3 protein: CASSEAHRAYSYEQYF

D gene: TRBD1
J gene: TRBJ1-2
clone size: many
V gene: TRBV6-1
CDR3 DNA: TGTGCCAGCAGTAAACCCGGGACAGCTAACTACTATGGCTACACCTTC
CDR3 protein: CASSKPGTANYYGYTF

D gene: NA
J gene: TRBJ2-7
clone size: many
V gene: TRBV5-6
CDR3 DNA: TGTGCCAGCAGCCCCTTCGCGGGCGACTCCAGCTTC
CDR3 protein: CASSPFAGDSSF